This T cell receptor (beta chain) is drawn from a study of human T cells and chemical hapten exposure. There are a few counts of this clonotype. Noted time point: patch test 1, 2 weeks after DPC sensitization. The treatment denotes: therapeutic diphenylcyclopropenone sensitization with weekly scalp DPC. RNA extraction used unfractionated whole blood as the source of total RNA. The V gene's germline CDR1 is LGHDT and CDR2 YNNKEL (reference sequence). The V end lost 4 bases, the J end lost 0 bases, and 8 bases lay between the germline ends. The CDR3 sequence is 14 residues long. Each CDR3 protein is one row after TCRdb ran MiXCR on the RACE reads. The table lists around 380,000 distinct CDR3 sequences, roughly 4.8% of them singletons.

The TCR sequence derives from a woman aged 45-65 years with alopecia areata. Some clones in this sample may be carry-over from other donors' samples. The starting material was whole blood, obtained in connection with sensitization to the hapten diphenylcyclopropenone (DPC). This chain links TRBV3-1 with TRBJ2-3; a weak D match, TRBD2 (5 bases). The CDR3 region has the DNA TGTGCCAGCAGCCTCCCGGGGAGCACAGATACGCAGTATTTT. Protein sequence: CASSLPGSTDTQYF.